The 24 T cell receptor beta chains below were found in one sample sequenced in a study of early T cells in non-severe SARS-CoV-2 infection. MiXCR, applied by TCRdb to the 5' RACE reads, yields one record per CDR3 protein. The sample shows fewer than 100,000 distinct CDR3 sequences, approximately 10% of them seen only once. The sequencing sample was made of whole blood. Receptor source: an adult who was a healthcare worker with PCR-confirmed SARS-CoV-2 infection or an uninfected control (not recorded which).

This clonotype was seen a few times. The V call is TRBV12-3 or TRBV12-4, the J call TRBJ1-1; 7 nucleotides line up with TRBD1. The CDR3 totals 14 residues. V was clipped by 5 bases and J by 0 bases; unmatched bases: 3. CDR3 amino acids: CASSRGTVNTEAFF. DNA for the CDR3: TGTGCCAGCAGTCGGGGGACAGTGAACACTGAAGCTTTCTTT.

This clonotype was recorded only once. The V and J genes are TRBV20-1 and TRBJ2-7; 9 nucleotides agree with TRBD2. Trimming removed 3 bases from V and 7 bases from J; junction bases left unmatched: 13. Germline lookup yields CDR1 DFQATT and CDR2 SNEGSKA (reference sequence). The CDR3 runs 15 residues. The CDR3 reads CSARRSSGKPTEQYF. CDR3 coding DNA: TGCAGTGCTAGGAGATCTAGCGGGAAACCTACGGAGCAGTACTTC.

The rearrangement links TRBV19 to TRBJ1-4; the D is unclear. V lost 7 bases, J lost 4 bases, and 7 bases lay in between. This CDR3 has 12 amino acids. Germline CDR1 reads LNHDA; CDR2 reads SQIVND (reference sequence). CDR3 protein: CASTARNEKLFF. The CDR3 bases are TGTGCCAGTACGGCACGTAATGAAAAACTGTTTTTT.

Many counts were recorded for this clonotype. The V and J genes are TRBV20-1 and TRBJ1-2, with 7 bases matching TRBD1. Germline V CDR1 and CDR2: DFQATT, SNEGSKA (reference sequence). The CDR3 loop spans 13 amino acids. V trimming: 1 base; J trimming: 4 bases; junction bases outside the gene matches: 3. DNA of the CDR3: TGCAGTGCTAGAGGACAGGGCGGCTATGGCTACACCTTC. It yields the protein CSARGQGGYGYTF.

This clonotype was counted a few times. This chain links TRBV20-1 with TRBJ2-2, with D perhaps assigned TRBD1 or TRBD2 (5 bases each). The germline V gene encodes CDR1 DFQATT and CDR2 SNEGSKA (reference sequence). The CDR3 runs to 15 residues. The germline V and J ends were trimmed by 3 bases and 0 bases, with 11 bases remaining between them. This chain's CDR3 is CSARTGTANTGELFF. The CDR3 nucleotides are TGCAGTGCTAGGACCGGGACGGCGAACACCGGGGAGCTGTTTTTT.

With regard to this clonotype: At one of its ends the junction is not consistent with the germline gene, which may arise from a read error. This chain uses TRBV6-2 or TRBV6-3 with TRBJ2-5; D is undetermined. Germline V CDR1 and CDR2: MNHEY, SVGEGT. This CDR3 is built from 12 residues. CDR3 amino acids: CASSPRGEAQYF. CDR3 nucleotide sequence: TGTGCCAGCAGTCCACGCGGAGAGGCCCAGTACTTC.

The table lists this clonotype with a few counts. The CDR3 protein is CSSEVPGTGELFF. The DNA of the CDR3 is TGCAGCTCGGAGGTGCCGGGCACCGGGGAGCTGTTTTTT. The gene calls are TRBV29-1 and TRBJ2-2; D may be TRBD2 (5 bases). V was pared by 8 bases and J by 4 bases, with 14 bases between. There are 13 residues in the CDR3. Germline lookup yields CDR1 SQVTM and CDR2 ANQGSEA.

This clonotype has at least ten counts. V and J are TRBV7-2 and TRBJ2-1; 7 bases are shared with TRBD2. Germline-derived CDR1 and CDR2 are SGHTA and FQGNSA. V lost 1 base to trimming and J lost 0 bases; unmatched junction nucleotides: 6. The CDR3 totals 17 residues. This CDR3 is CASSLDLRGSSYNEQFF. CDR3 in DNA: TGTGCCAGCAGCTTAGACTTGCGGGGGAGCTCCTACAATGAGCAGTTCTTC.

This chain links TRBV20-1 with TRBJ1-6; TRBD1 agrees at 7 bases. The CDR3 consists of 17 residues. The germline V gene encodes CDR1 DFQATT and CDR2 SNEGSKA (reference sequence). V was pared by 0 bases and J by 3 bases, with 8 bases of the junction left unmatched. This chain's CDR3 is CSAREGGGSIYNSPLHF. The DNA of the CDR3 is TGCAGTGCTAGAGAGGGAGGGGGCAGCATCTATAATTCACCCCTCCACTTT.

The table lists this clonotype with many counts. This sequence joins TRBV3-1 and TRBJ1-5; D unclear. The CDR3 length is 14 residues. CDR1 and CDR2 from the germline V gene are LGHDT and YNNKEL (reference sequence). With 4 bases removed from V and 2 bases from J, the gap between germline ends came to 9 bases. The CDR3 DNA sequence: TGTGCCAGCAGCCCTGGGATCGGCAATCAGCCCCAGCATTTT. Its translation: CASSPGIGNQPQHF.

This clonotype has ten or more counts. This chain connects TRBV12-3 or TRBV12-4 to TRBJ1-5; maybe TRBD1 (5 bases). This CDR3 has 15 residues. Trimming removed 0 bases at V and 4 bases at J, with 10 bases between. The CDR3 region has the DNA TGTGCCAGCAGTTTAGCGGGACGCCAGAATCAGCCCCAGCATTTT. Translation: CASSLAGRQNQPQHF.

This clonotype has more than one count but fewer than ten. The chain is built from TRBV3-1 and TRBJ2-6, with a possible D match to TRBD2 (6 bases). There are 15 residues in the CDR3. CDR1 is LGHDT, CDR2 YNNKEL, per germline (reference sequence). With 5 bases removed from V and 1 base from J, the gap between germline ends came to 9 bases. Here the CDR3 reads CASSAGWSGANVLTF. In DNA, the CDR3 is TGTGCCAGCAGCGCGGGGTGGTCTGGGGCCAACGTCCTGACTTTC.

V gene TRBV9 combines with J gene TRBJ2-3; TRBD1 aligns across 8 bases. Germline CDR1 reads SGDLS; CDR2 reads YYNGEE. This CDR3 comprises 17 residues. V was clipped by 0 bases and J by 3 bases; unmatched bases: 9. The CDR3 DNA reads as TGTGCCAGCAGCGTAGATGGGGCAGGGGGCACGACAGATACGCAGTATTTT. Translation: CASSVDGAGGTTDTQYF.

The CDR3 reads CASSLVGSTGTRDTQYF. The CDR3 DNA sequence: TGTGCCAGCAGCTTGGTTGGGTCGACAGGGACACGGGATACGCAGTATTTT. This sequence joins TRBV5-8 and TRBJ2-3; 7 bases are a match to TRBD1. The CDR3 runs 17 residues. The V and J ends lost 0 bases and 6 bases, in that order; junction bases with no gene match: 13. Germline assignment: CDR1 SGHTS and CDR2 YDEGEE.

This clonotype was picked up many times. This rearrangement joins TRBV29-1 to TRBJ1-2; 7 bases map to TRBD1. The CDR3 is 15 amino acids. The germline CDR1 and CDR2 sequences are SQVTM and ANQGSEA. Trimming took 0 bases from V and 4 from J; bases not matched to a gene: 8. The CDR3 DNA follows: TGCAGCGTTGAAGAGGCAACAGGGGCGAGCTATGGCTACACCTTC. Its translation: CSVEEATGASYGYTF.

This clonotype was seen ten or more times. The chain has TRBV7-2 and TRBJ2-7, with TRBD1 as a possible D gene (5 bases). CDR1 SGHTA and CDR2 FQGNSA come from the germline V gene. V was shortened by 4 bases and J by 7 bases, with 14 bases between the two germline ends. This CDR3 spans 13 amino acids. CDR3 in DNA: TGTGCCAGCAGCTCTCCAGGGTTTGGGGAGCAGTACTTC. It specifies CASSSPGFGEQYF.

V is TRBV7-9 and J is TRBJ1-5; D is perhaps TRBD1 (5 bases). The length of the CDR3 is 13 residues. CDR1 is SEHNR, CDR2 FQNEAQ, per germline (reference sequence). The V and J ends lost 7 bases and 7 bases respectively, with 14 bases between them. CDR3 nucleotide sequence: TGTGCCAGCATGCAGGGATCGGAACAGCCCCAGCATTTT. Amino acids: CASMQGSEQPQHF.

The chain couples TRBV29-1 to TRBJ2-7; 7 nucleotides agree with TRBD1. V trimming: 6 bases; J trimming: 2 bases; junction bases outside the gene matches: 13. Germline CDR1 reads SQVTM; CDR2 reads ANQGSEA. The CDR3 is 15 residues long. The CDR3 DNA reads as TGCAGCGTGACGACCGGGACAGATTATCCCTACGAGCAGTACTTC. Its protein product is CSVTTGTDYPYEQYF.

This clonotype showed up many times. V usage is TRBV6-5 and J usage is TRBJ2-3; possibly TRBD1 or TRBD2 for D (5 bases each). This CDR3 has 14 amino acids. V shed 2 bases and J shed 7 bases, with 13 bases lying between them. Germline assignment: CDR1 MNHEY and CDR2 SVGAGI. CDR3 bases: TGTGCCAGCAGTTACCGCGAGGGGCACCATACGCAGTATTTT. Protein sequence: CASSYREGHHTQYF.

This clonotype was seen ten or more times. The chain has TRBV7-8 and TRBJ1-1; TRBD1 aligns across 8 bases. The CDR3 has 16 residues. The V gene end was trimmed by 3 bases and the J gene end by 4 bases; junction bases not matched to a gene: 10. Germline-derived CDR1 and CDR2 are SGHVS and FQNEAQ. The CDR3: CASSFVQGVLRTEAFF. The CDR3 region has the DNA TGTGCCAGCAGCTTTGTACAGGGGGTTCTACGCACTGAAGCTTTCTTT.

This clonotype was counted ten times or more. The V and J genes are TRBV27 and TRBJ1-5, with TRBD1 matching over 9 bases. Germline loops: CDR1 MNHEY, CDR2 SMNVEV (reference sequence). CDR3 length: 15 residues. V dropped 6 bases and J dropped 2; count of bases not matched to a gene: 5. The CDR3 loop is CASSGTGKGNQPQHF. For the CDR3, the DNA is TGTGCCAGCAGCGGGACAGGGAAGGGCAATCAGCCCCAGCATTTT.

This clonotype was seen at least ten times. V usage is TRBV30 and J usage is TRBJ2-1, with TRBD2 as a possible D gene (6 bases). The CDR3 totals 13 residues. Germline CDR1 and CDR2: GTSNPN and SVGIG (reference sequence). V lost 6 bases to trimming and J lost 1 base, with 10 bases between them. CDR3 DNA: TGTGCCTGCTGGCTAGCGTCCTACAATGAGCAGTTCTTC. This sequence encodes CACWLASYNEQFF.

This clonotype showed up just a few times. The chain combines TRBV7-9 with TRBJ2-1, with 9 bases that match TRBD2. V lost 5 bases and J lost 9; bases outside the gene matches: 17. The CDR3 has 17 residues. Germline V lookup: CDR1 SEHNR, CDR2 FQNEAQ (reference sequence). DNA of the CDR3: TGTGCCAGCAGCCAACCCTCCTCGTGGGCGGGGGGGGTTGAGCAGTTCTTC. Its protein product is CASSQPSSWAGGVEQFF.

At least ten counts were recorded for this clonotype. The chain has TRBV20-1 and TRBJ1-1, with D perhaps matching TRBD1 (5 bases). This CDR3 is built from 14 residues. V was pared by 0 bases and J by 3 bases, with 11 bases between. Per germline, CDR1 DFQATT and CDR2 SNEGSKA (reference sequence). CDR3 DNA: TGCAGTGCTAGAGATAGGGTAGGGGACACTGAAGCTTTCTTT. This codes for CSARDRVGDTEAFF.